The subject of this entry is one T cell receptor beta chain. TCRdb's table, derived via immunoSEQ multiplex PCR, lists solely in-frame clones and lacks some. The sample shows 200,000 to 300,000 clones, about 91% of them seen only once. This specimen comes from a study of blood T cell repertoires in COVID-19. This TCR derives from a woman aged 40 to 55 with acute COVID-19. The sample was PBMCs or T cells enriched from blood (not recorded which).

The DNA for the CDR3 is TGTGCCAGCAGCTTAGGAACGGGTGGAAACACCATATATTTT. Residues: CASSLGTGGNTIYF. This rearrangement joins TRBV7-8 to TRBJ1-3; no firm D call. The CDR3 is 14 amino acids. Germline V gene sequence: CDR1 SGHVS, CDR2 FQNEAQ. The ends were cut back, 1 base at V and 3 bases at J, with 7 bases in the middle.